The 13 T cell receptor beta chains reported below all come from one sample, sequenced in a study of blood T cell repertoires in COVID-19. The data were produced by immunoSEQ multiplex PCR, yet TCRdb's version contains in-frame clones alone and is incomplete. The repertoire holds about 76,000 clones, roughly 91% seen once, with 29% in the top ten. Sequenced material: peripheral blood. The receptors were gathered from a woman aged 80 or over with active or convalescent COVID-19.

The CDR3 DNA follows: TGTGCCAGCAGCTTTAGTGCGGGGGTAGAAAAACTGTTTTTT. It is translated as CASSFSAGVEKLFF. The chain couples TRBV7-9 to TRBJ1-4; D may be TRBD1 (5 bases). V lost 3 bases to trimming and J lost 8 bases, with 13 bases between them. The germline V gene has CDR1 SEHNR and CDR2 FQNEAQ (reference sequence). This CDR3 has 14 amino acids.

The V call is TRBV6-5, the J call TRBJ1-1; D might be TRBD1 (6 bases). Trimming took 0 bases from V and 2 from J, leaving 13 bases between them. The germline CDR1 and CDR2 sequences are MNHEY and SVGAGI. There are 16 residues in the CDR3. CDR3 residues: CASSYSRGWGNTEAFF. The CDR3 bases are TGTGCCAGCAGTTACTCCAGGGGTTGGGGAAACACTGAAGCTTTCTTT.

The J gene is TRBJ1-1, the V gene TRBV20-1; TRBD1 is a possible D gene (6 bases). Trimming removed 6 bases at V and 6 bases at J, with 11 bases between. The CDR3 spans 11 residues. Germline loops: CDR1 DFQATT, CDR2 SNEGSKA (reference sequence). The CDR3 is CSAVRGSEAFF. In DNA form, the CDR3 reads TGCAGTGCCGTCAGGGGCTCTGAAGCTTTCTTT.

The chain links TRBV30 to TRBJ1-4, with TRBD1 identical over 8 bases. Germline lookup yields CDR1 GTSNPN and CDR2 SVGIG (reference sequence). Trimming took 4 bases from V and 8 from J; bases not matched to a gene: 15. The CDR3 is made up of 16 amino acids. The CDR3 loop reads CAWTWVPGGAEEKLFF. The DNA of the CDR3 is TGTGCCTGGACTTGGGTACCAGGGGGCGCCGAAGAAAAACTGTTTTTT.

The gene calls are TRBV18 and TRBJ1-3; D ambiguous. The CDR3 contains 14 residues. The V gene lost 1 base and the J gene lost 3 bases, with 7 bases spanning the gap. Germline CDR1 reads KGHSH; CDR2 reads LQKENI. The CDR3 is CASSPLADGNTIYF. The CDR3 DNA sequence: TGTGCCAGCTCACCACTGGCGGATGGAAACACCATATATTTT.

This rearrangement joins TRBV29-1 to TRBJ2-2; TRBD1 might be the D (7 bases). CDR3 length: 16 residues. Germline V CDR1 and CDR2: SQVTM, ANQGSEA. Trimming took 4 bases from V and 4 from J, leaving 19 bases between them. The CDR3 DNA reads TGCAGCGTTGTGGCAGGGGGGTTAGAAGGCACCGGGGAGCTGTTTTTT. Its protein is CSVVAGGLEGTGELFF.

V usage is TRBV21-1 and J usage is TRBJ1-1; no check of the table's D call, TRBD1, against the DNA was made. TRBV21-1 represents a pseudogene. There are 18 residues in the CDR3. The CDR3 DNA reads TGTGCCAGCAGCAAAGCTGGGAGAAGGGACAGAAGCTCCACTGAAGCTTTCTTT. Translating gives CASSKAGRRDRSSTEAFF.

J is TRBJ2-7 and V is TRBV2; 9 bases align to TRBD1. V dropped 7 bases and J dropped 0; count of bases not matched to a gene: 4. This CDR3 is built from 14 residues. Germline CDR1 reads SNHLY; CDR2 reads FYNNEI. In DNA, the CDR3 is TGTGCCAGCACCGACAGGGGGATCTCCTACGAGCAGTACTTC. Its protein product is CASTDRGISYEQYF.

The chain is built from TRBV7-9 and TRBJ2-7; D not resolved. V lost 3 bases, J lost 6 bases, and 12 bases lay in between. From germline, CDR1 is SEHNR and CDR2 FQNEAQ (reference sequence). This CDR3 comprises 13 residues. The CDR3 DNA is TGTGCCAGCAGCTTCGGCCAGGTGGGCGAGCAGTACTTC. Amino acid sequence: CASSFGQVGEQYF. The variable domain in full, with the rest retrieved from reference TRBV7-9 and TRBJ2-7, is DTGVSQNPRHKITKRGQNVTFRCDPISEHNRLYWYRQTLGQGPEFLTYFQNEAQLEKSRLLSDRFSAERPKGSFSTLEIQRTEQGDSAMYLCASSFGQVGEQYFGPGTRLTVT.

The chain carries TRBV27 and TRBJ1-5; D uncertain. This CDR3 has 14 residues. V gave up 6 bases and J gave up 5 bases, with 14 bases separating them. Germline V gives CDR1 MNHEY, CDR2 SMNVEV (reference sequence). Here the CDR3 DNA reads TGTGCCAGCAGCCCCGTCGGCGGGTATCAGCCCCAGCATTTT. Residues: CASSPVGGYQPQHF.

V usage is TRBV3-1 (or the pseudogene TRBV3-2) and J usage is TRBJ1-3; 11 nucleotides align to TRBD1. Germline CDR1 and CDR2: LGHDT and YNNKEL (reference sequence). The junction had 6 bases not matched to a gene; V was cut back by 4 bases and J by 4 bases. The CDR3 is 16 residues long. In nucleotides, the CDR3 is TGTGCCAGCAGCCTCGGGACAGGGGGTGGGGGAAACACCATATATTTT. Translating gives CASSLGTGGGGNTIYF.

The chain links TRBV24-1 to TRBJ2-1; TRBD2 is a possible D gene (5 bases). This CDR3 has 16 residues. CDR1 and CDR2 from the germline V gene are KGHDR and SFDVKD. V was shortened by 3 bases and J by 2 bases, with 13 bases between the two germline ends. DNA of the CDR3: TGTGCCACCAGTGATCGGCTTATCGGGGCCTACAATGAGCAGTTCTTC. Translating gives CATSDRLIGAYNEQFF.

The genes are TRBV14 and TRBJ1-6; D perhaps matches TRBD1 (6 bases). This CDR3 comprises 14 residues. V was cut by 1 base and J by 7 bases, with 8 bases left in between. From germline, CDR1 is SGHDN and CDR2 FVKESK. In DNA, the CDR3 is TGTGCCAGCAGCCAAGGACAGGTAAATTCACCCCTCCACTTT. Protein product: CASSQGQVNSPLHF.